Listed below are T cell receptor beta chains from one sample, sequenced in a study of beta chain features in type 1 diabetes. Assay: immunoSEQ multiplex PCR; the TCRdb copy retains only in-frame clones and omits some. The sample shows a few hundred thousand clones, around 10% of them seen only once. The sequencing input was central memory CD4+ T cells from blood. The source is a man under 40 with type 1 diabetes. CDR3s include the opening cysteine and the closing phenylalanine or tryptophan.

TRBV2,15,CASSEIQQGRTEAFF
TRBV14,13,CASSVGTRGSAFF
TRBV15,15,CATSSGRHSNQPQHF
TRBV30,14,CAWSRSGTKNIQYF
TRBV19,15,CASSTGLAGDNEQFF
TRBV7-3,14,CASSLNRLGDTQYF
TRBV28,13,CASSYGHSYEQYF
TRBV6-5,14,CASSSGTGRDTQYF
TRBV29-1,12,CSVEAGHGGYTF
TRBV10-1,13,CASAQGTGTEAFF
TRBV5-4,15,CASSLESQGADTQYF